Presented here are 12 T cell receptor beta chains from one specimen sequenced in a study of T cell responses to AZD1222 COVID-19 vaccine. This table comes from immunoSEQ multiplex PCR, and its TCRdb copy is limited to in-frame clones, with some not included. The data show about 150,000 clones, with about 87% seen just once and roughly a tenth held by the top ten. The source material was peripheral blood, sampled 28 days after the second AZD1222 dose. The receptors originated from an adult who received the AZD1222 COVID-19 vaccine.

The rearrangement links TRBV11-2 to TRBJ1-4; 7 bases fit TRBD1. After removal of 3 bases from V and 7 bases from J, the junction contained 11 bases not matched to a gene. Germline V lookup: CDR1 SGHAT, CDR2 FQNNGV. The CDR3 totals 16 residues. The DNA of the CDR3 is TGTGCCAGCAGCTTCTGGGCGGGACAGCTGAGTGAAAAACTGTTTTTT. This translates into CASSFWAGQLSEKLFF.

This clone is a singleton in its sample. The chain combines TRBV28 with TRBJ1-6, with 8 bases that match TRBD1. CDR3 length: 15 amino acids. CDR1 MDHEN and CDR2 SYDVKM come from the germline V gene. The V and J ends lost 7 bases and 6 bases, in that order; junction bases with no gene match: 8. Here the CDR3 reads CASITQGQGNSPLHF. Written as DNA, the CDR3 is TGTGCCAGCATAACCCAAGGACAGGGTAATTCACCCCTCCACTTT.

V usage is TRBV18 and J usage is TRBJ1-5, with D perhaps matching TRBD1 (6 bases). V lost 3 bases, J lost 13 bases, and 13 bases lay in between. Germline V gives CDR1 KGHSH, CDR2 LQKENI. The length of the CDR3 is 12 residues. The CDR3 region has the DNA TGTGCCAGCTCACCTTATAAGGGACATCAGCATTTT. It specifies CASSPYKGHQHF.

V is TRBV7-3 and J is TRBJ2-2; 12 positions agree with TRBD2. CDR1 is SGHTA and CDR2 is FQGTGA in the germline V gene. The CDR3 contains 19 residues. V lost 2 bases to trimming and J lost 7 bases; unmatched junction nucleotides: 14. CDR3 sequence: CASSLSASGRAPMIGELFF. CDR3 in DNA: TGTGCCAGCAGCTTATCGGCTAGCGGGAGGGCCCCTATGATCGGGGAGCTGTTTTTT.

This sequence joins TRBV19 and TRBJ2-1; TRBD2 might be the D (6 bases). Germline V gene lookup returns CDR1 LNHDA and CDR2 SQIVND (reference sequence). This CDR3 is 15 amino acids long. The V end lost 7 bases, the J end lost 2 bases, and 15 bases lay between the germline ends. The CDR3, as DNA: TGTGCCAGTACCATGGGTGGGACTGCCTACAATGAGCAGTTCTTC. Its protein is CASTMGGTAYNEQFF.

V and J are TRBV4-3 and TRBJ2-7, with D possibly TRBD2 on 6 matching bases. V lost 1 base to trimming and J lost 10 bases, with 20 bases between them. CDR1 LGHNA and CDR2 YSLEER come from the germline V gene. The CDR3 consists of 15 residues. The CDR3 region has the DNA TGCGCCAGCAGCCAAGGATTACGGGAGAGGGTGCAACAGTACTTC. It translates to CASSQGLRERVQQYF.

The chain is built from TRBV28 and TRBJ1-1; 7 bases agree with TRBD1. CDR1 and CDR2 from the germline V gene are MDHEN and SYDVKM. Trimming at V came to 7 bases and at J to 9 bases, leaving 14 bases not matched to a gene. The CDR3 extends over 14 amino acids. Here the CDR3 reads CASTSTGREDKAFF. The CDR3 nucleotides read TGTGCCAGCACCTCGACAGGGAGGGAGGATAAAGCTTTCTTT. The full variable domain, with the rest looked up from reference TRBV28 and TRBJ1-1, is DVKVTQSSRYLVKRTGEKVFLECVQDMDHENMFWYRQDPGLGLRLIYFSYDVKMKEKGDIPEGYSVSREKKERFSLILESASTNQTSMYLCASTSTGREDKAFFGQGTRLTVV.

The chain carries TRBV6-1 and TRBJ1-2; no firm D call. The germline gives CDR1 MNHNS, CDR2 SASEGT. V lost 2 bases and J 4 bases, leaving 8 bases between the germline ends. This CDR3 has 13 residues. CDR3 in DNA: TGTGCCAGCAGTGAATACAGAACCTATGGCTACACCTTC. It specifies CASSEYRTYGYTF.

The chain couples TRBV2 to TRBJ1-1; no clear D gene. The CDR3 totals 11 residues. Germline V gene lookup returns CDR1 SNHLY and CDR2 FYNNEI. V was trimmed by 5 bases and J by 3 bases, leaving 4 bases between them. CDR3 DNA: TGTGCCAGCAGTTACGACACTGAAGCTTTCTTT. It specifies CASSYDTEAFF.

The chain has TRBV5-1 and TRBJ1-3, with D perhaps matching TRBD1 (6 bases). V was shortened by 1 base and J by 0 bases, with 14 bases between the two germline ends. The germline V gene encodes CDR1 SGHRS and CDR2 YFSETQ. The CDR3 runs 17 residues. The CDR3 is CASSLTGQRSSGNTIYF. The DNA of the CDR3 is TGCGCCAGCAGCTTGACCGGACAGCGTAGCTCTGGAAACACCATATATTTT.

The chain carries TRBV5-1 and TRBJ2-7; D gene uncertain. The germline CDR1 and CDR2 sequences are SGHRS and YFSETQ. The CDR3 runs 12 residues. Between the trimmed V and J ends, which lost 0 bases and 3 bases, there was a span of 4 bases. In nucleotides, the CDR3 is TGCGCCAGCAGCTTGGTTAGCTACGAGCAGTACTTC. Protein: CASSLVSYEQYF.

CDR3 protein: CAISESGRDQPQHF. In DNA form, the CDR3 reads TGTGCCATCAGTGAGTCGGGCCGGGATCAGCCCCAGCATTTT. J is TRBJ1-5 and V is TRBV10-3; D is ambiguous. CDR3 length equals 14 residues. V was pared by 0 bases and J by 5 bases, with 8 bases between. Germline V lookup: CDR1 ENHRY, CDR2 SYGVKD.